Reported below is one TCR beta chain. The antigen is unknown. Sequencing used immunoSEQ multiplex PCR; TCRdb keeps in-frame clones, though not all of them. This table has around 73,000 clones, 85% to 90% appearing once. Germline lookup yields CDR1 SGHNT and CDR2 YYREEE (reference sequence). J was trimmed by 4 bases and V by 4 bases; bases with no gene match: 4. CDR3 length: 13 amino acids. This specimen comes from a study of cytomegalovirus exposure and HLA in healthy donors. On the study more broadly: A later analysis reported the roughly 130 validation repertoires used the same platform as the approximately 670 first-cohort repertoires.

The study, taken as a whole, reports: According to a subsequent analysis, TCR clusters identified in the first cohort showed a tendency to co-occur across the approximately 120 validation repertoires. Reports described diagnosis of cytomegalovirus status by the classifier as highly specific and sensitive. Most sequenced TCRs were rare (though some public TCRs occurred in many donors).

Source material: PBMCs. The receptor was derived from a woman between 18 and 29 years old in good health and CMV-seropositive. The chain employs TRBV5-4 and TRBJ1-1; TRBD1 aligns across 7 bases. In DNA, the CDR3 is TGTGCCAGCAGCGTGACAGGGTTCACTGAAGCTTTCTTT. Translated, it gives CASSVTGFTEAFF.